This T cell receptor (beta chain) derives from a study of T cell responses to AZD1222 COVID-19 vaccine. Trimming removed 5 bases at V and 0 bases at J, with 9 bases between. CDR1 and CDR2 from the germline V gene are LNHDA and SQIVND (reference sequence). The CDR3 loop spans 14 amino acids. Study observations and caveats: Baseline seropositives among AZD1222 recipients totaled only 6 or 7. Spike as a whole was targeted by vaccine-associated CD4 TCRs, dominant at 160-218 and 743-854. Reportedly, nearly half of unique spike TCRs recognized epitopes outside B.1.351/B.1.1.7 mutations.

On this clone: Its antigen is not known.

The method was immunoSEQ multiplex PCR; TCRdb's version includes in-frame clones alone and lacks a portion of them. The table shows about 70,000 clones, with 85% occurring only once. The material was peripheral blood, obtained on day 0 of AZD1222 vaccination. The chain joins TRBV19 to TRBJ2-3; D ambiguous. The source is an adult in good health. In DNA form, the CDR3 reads TGTGCCAGTAGTTTTAGTTCTAGCACAGATACGCAGTATTTT. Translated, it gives CASSFSSSTDTQYF.